What follows are 6 T cell receptor beta chains derived from one specimen sequenced in a study of blood T cell repertoires in COVID-19. Using immunoSEQ multiplex PCR, the repertoire was profiled, and TCRdb retains in-frame clones only, with some absent. The sample gives 80,000 to 100,000 clones, approximately 81% of which show up once; about 4% is in the top ten. Sequencing used peripheral blood. Receptors were obtained from a man aged 60 to 69 with acute or convalescent COVID-19.

The chain carries TRBV20-1 and TRBJ2-5; D remains unclear. Germline V gene sequence: CDR1 DFQATT, CDR2 SNEGSKA (reference sequence). The CDR3 contains 11 residues. V was clipped by 6 bases and J by 1 base, with 6 bases between them. Written as DNA, the CDR3 is TGCAGTGCGCGGATCCAAGAGACCCAGTACTTC. Amino acid sequence: CSARIQETQYF.

The V call is TRBV2, the J call TRBJ1-1; D is unresolved. This CDR3 spans 14 amino acids. V was pared by 4 bases and J by 0 bases, with 9 bases between. CDR1 and CDR2 from the germline V gene are SNHLY and FYNNEI. CDR3 nucleotide sequence: TGTGCCAGCAGTGCCCAGGTATTGAACACTGAAGCTTTCTTT. It yields the protein CASSAQVLNTEAFF.

The chain links TRBV20-1 to TRBJ1-6; maybe TRBD1 (5 bases). Germline CDR1 and CDR2: DFQATT and SNEGSKA (reference sequence). The CDR3 spans 15 residues. Deletions cut 3 bases from V and 0 bases from J, with 9 bases between. This CDR3 is CSASQGSSYNSPLHF. CDR3 DNA: TGCAGTGCTAGTCAGGGAAGCTCCTATAATTCACCCCTCCACTTT.

The chain has TRBV5-1 and TRBJ1-1; 10 bases map to TRBD1. CDR1 SGHRS and CDR2 YFSETQ come from the germline V gene. The junction had 10 bases not matched to a gene; V was cut back by 4 bases and J by 7 bases. The CDR3 consists of 15 residues. The CDR3 nucleotides are TGCGCCAGCAGCCGCGGGACAGGGGAAGGGCTTGAAGCTTTCTTT. Translation: CASSRGTGEGLEAFF.

The V and J genes are TRBV19 and TRBJ2-7; 8 bases fit TRBD1. The germline V gene encodes CDR1 LNHDA and CDR2 SQIVND (reference sequence). V dropped 1 base and J dropped 4; count of bases not matched to a gene: 6. This CDR3 spans 15 amino acids. The CDR3 region is CASSIGGTGSYEQYF. As DNA, the CDR3 is TGTGCCAGTAGTATAGGGGGGACAGGCTCATACGAGCAGTACTTC.

The rearrangement joins TRBV3-1 (or the pseudogene TRBV3-2) to TRBJ2-7, with 7 positions matching TRBD1. There are 15 residues in the CDR3. The germline CDR1 and CDR2 sequences are LGHDT and YNNKEL (reference sequence). The junction had 9 bases not matched to a gene; V was cut back by 3 bases and J by 4 bases. CDR3: CASSQGMTGLYEQYF. CDR3 sequence (DNA): TGTGCCAGCAGCCAGGGTATGACAGGGCTATACGAGCAGTACTTC.